This entry lists 7 T cell receptor beta chains sequenced from one sample in a study of T cell responses to AZD1222 COVID-19 vaccine. Assay used: immunoSEQ multiplex PCR; TCRdb lists only in-frame clones, some missing. The sample shows approximately 100,000 clones, approximately 91% of them seen only once. Sequencing was performed on peripheral blood, taken on day 0 of AZD1222 vaccination. The receptor set was obtained from an adult in good health.

V gene TRBV5-5 combines with J gene TRBJ1-1, with no clear D. The CDR3 consists of 11 residues. Germline V gene lookup returns CDR1 SGHKS and CDR2 YYEKEE (reference sequence). Trimming stripped 7 bases from V and 2 bases from J, with 6 bases between. CDR3 loop: CASVLNTEAFF. CDR3 nucleotide sequence: TGTGCCAGCGTATTAAACACTGAAGCTTTCTTT.

The CDR3 loop is CASSPTGQGLASPLHF. The CDR3 DNA is TGCGCCAGCAGCCCAACGGGACAGGGCCTTGCCTCACCCCTCCACTTT. This chain links TRBV5-1 with TRBJ1-6, with 9 bases fitting TRBD1. The V gene's germline CDR1 is SGHRS and CDR2 YFSETQ. The CDR3 covers 16 residues. Germline trimming cut 4 bases from V and 10 bases from J; bases unmatched to any gene: 12. Variable domain in full (rest from reference TRBV5-1 and TRBJ1-6): KAGVTQTPRYLIKTRGQQVTLSCSPISGHRSVSWYQQTPGQGLQFLFEYFSETQRNKGNFPGRFSGRQFSNSRSEMNVSTLELGDSALYLCASSPTGQGLASPLHFGNGTRLTVT.

The chain links TRBV7-9 to TRBJ2-6; TRBD1 agrees at 12 bases. Germline CDR1 and CDR2: SEHNR and FQNEAQ (reference sequence). V dropped 5 bases and J dropped 2; count of bases not matched to a gene: 7. The CDR3 spans 18 residues. The CDR3, as DNA: TGTGCCAGCAGCGGGTTCCGGGACAGGGGGCCTGGGGCCAACGTCCTGACTTTC. This translates into CASSGFRDRGPGANVLTF.

The chain couples TRBV7-8 to TRBJ2-6; TRBD2 is a possible D gene (6 bases). Per the germline V gene, CDR1 is SGHVS and CDR2 is FQNEAQ. The CDR3 spans 21 residues. Trimming left V 5 bases short and J 0 bases short, with 26 bases between. The CDR3 DNA reads as TGTGCCAGCAGCGCCTTGGGGAGGTCCCACCCATCGAGCTCTGGGGCCAACGTCCTGACTTTC. It specifies CASSALGRSHPSSSGANVLTF.

This clone has just a few counts. V gene TRBV7-9 combines with J gene TRBJ1-1; D is perhaps TRBD1 (6 bases). Trimming left V 7 bases short and J 2 bases short, with 23 bases between. Germline V lookup: CDR1 SEHNR, CDR2 FQNEAQ (reference sequence). The CDR3 loop spans 17 amino acids. CDR3 sequence (DNA): TGTGCCAGCAACCCTAGTATGGGCAGGGGAGAAAACACTGAAGCTTTCTTT. This gives the protein CASNPSMGRGENTEAFF.

This clone is categorized as medium-sized. The rearrangement links TRBV6-1 to TRBJ2-2; D unresolved. V lost 2 bases and J 6 bases, leaving 7 bases between the germline ends. This CDR3 region has 13 residues. CDR1 and CDR2 (germline): MNHNS, SASEGT. The CDR3 loop reads CASSELVAGELFF. CDR3 bases: TGTGCCAGCAGTGAACTGGTGGCCGGGGAGCTGTTTTTT.

The V and J genes are TRBV11-2 and TRBJ2-3; 12 bases match TRBD2. Unmatched junction bases numbered 10, after V lost 5 bases and J lost 1 base. CDR1 SGHAT and CDR2 FQNNGV come from the germline V gene. The CDR3 is 18 residues long. CDR3 nucleotide sequence: TGTGCCAGCAGCCCTACCGGCGGACTAGCGGGGCGCACAGATACGCAGTATTTT. Amino acids: CASSPTGGLAGRTDTQYF.